The source of this TCR beta chain is a study of OX40 agonist ivuxolimab in advanced cancers. Study as a whole: Treatment of patients was with ivuxolimab, an agonistic anti-OX40 (CD134) antibody. A diagnosis of hepatocellular carcinoma, melanoma, renal cell or head and neck cancer was present in dose-escalation patients.

The CDR3 totals 13 residues. V lost 6 bases, J lost 2 bases, and 8 bases lay in between. Looked up from germline, CDR1 is LNHDA and CDR2 is SQIVND (reference sequence). This table comes from immunoSEQ multiplex PCR, and its TCRdb copy is limited to in-frame clones, with some not included. The sample includes roughly 60,000 clones, around 81% of them seen just once. This TCR came from an adult with an advanced solid tumor such as melanoma, head and neck, liver or kidney cancer. Source: CD4+ or CD8+ T cells sorted from blood, taken in a trial of the OX40 agonist ivuxolimab. The rearrangement links TRBV19 to TRBJ1-5; D is ambiguous. CDR3 amino acids: CASRGYGNQPQHF. CDR3 nucleotides: TGTGCCAGTAGGGGGTACGGCAATCAGCCCCAGCATTTT.